The source of this T cell receptor (beta chain) is a study of blood T cell repertoires in COVID-19. Study-level information: Researchers got acute and convalescent COVID-19 samples from the United States, Italy and Spain. PBMCs, B-cell-depleted T cells, or T cells provided the cDNA or gDNA that made up the material.

Trimming cost V 5 bases and J 5 bases; bases outside gene matches: 7. This CDR3 spans 17 amino acids. Germline V gene data show CDR1 as SGHVS and CDR2 as FQNEAQ. Source study methods: Nucleated cell number was recorded as an estimate derived from reference gene primer amplification. TCRdb's copy holds only in-frame clones and misses some; the assay was immunoSEQ multiplex PCR. V and J calls plus clone size are reproduced from that table; the DNA served to infer D and trimming. Of approximately 130,000 clones listed, 80% to 90% are singletons. The chain uses TRBV7-8 and TRBJ2-3; 16 positions agree with TRBD2. The sequence came from a human donor in a cohort sampled during active COVID-19. The sample comprised peripheral blood. CDR3 DNA sequence: TGTGCCAGCAGCCCAGGGACTAGCGGGGGGGGCATAGATACGCAGTATTTT. It specifies CASSPGTSGGGIDTQYF.